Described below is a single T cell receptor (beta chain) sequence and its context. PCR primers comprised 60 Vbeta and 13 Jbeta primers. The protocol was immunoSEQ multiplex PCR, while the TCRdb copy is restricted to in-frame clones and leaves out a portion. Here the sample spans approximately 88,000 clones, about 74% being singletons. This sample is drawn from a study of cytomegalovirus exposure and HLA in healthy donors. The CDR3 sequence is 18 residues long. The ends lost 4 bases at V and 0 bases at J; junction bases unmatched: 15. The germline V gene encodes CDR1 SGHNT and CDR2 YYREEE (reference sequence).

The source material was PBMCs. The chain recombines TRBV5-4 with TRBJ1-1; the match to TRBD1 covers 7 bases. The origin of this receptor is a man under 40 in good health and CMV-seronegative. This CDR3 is CASSGETGWMGMNTEAFF. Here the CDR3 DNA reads TGTGCCAGCAGCGGGGAGACAGGGTGGATGGGTATGAACACTGAAGCTTTCTTT.